This T cell receptor (beta chain) stems from a study of T cell responses to AZD1222 COVID-19 vaccine. Broader study findings: Females outnumbered males among donors, who were mostly white British; clonal diversity was possibly underestimated. Dominant CD4 TCR responses targeted spike regions 160-218 and 743-854.

Germline V gene sequence: CDR1 LGHNA, CDR2 YSLEER. The CDR3 sequence is 14 residues long. Trimming took off 1 base at V and 6 bases at J, with 12 bases between the two ends. As to this clone: No antigen is known for it.

Second-dose intervals of approximately 4 or approximately 12 weeks were pooled. TCRdb keeps only in-frame clones here, not all; method: immunoSEQ multiplex PCR. The repertoire consists of over 150,000 clones, with around 89% occurring once and the leading ten covering 4% to 5.5%. The chain carries TRBV4-3 and TRBJ1-1; no clear D. This TCR was sampled from an adult who received the AZD1222 COVID-19 vaccine. Here the sequenced sample was peripheral blood, taken 28 days after the second AZD1222 dose. CDR3: CASSQARTKAEAFF. The CDR3 DNA reads TGCGCCAGCAGCCAAGCCCGAACTAAGGCTGAAGCTTTCTTT.